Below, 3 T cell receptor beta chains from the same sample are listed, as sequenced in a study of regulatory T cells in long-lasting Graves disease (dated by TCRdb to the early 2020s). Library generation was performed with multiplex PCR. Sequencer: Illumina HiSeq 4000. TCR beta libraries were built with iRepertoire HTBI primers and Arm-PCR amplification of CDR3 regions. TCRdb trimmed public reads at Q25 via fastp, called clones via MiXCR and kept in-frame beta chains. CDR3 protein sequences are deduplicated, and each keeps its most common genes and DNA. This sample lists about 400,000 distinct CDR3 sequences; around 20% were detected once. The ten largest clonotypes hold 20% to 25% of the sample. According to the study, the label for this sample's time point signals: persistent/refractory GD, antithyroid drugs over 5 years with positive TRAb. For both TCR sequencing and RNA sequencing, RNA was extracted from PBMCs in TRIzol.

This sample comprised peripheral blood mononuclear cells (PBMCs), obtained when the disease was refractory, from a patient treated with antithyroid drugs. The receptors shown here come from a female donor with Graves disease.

This CDR3 is CASSLLPTDLYGYTF. The CDR3 DNA reads as TGTGCCAGCAGTTTATTACCGACCGATTTGTATGGCTACACCTTC. The V and J genes are TRBV27 and TRBJ1-2; D ambiguous. The CDR3 totals 15 residues. The V end was cut by 1 base, the J end by 5 bases, with 14 bases between. Germline CDR1 reads MNHEY; CDR2 reads SMNVEV (reference sequence).

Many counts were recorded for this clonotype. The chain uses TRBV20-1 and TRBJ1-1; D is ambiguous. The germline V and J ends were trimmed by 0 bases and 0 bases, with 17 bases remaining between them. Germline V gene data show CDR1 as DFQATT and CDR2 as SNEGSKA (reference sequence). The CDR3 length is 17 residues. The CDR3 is CSARDQEVRVMNTEAFF. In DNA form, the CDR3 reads TGCAGTGCTAGAGATCAAGAAGTGAGGGTAATGAACACTGAAGCTTTCTTT.

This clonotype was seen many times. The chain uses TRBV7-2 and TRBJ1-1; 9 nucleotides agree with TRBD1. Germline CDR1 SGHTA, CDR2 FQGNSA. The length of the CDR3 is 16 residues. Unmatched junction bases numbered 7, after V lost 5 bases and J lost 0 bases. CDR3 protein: CASSGTGGRLNTEAFF. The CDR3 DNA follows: TGTGCCAGCAGCGGAACAGGGGGCCGATTGAACACTGAAGCTTTCTTT.